The 24 T cell receptor beta chains presented below share a single source sample, sequenced in a study of blood T cell repertoires in COVID-19. This table comes from immunoSEQ multiplex PCR, and its TCRdb copy is limited to in-frame clones, with some not included. The sample has 220,000 or so clones, 90% seen once. The sequenced sample consisted of PBMCs or T cells enriched from blood (not recorded which). All receptors derive from a man aged 30 to 39 who had been exposed to COVID-19.

V usage is TRBV3-1 (or the pseudogene TRBV3-2) and J usage is TRBJ2-3; the match to TRBD2 covers 7 bases. The germline CDR1 and CDR2 sequences are LGHDT and YNNKEL (reference sequence). V shed 2 bases, J shed 2 bases, and the junction held 7 bases outside the gene matches. This CDR3 has 16 residues. CDR3 sequence reads: CASSQQPSGPTDTQYF. CDR3 nucleotide sequence: TGTGCCAGCAGCCAACAACCTAGCGGACCCACAGATACGCAGTATTTT.

The chain is built from TRBV9 and TRBJ2-7; 7 positions agree with TRBD2. From germline, CDR1 is SGDLS and CDR2 YYNGEE. Trimming removed 0 bases from V and 6 bases from J; junction bases left unmatched: 9. The CDR3 totals 15 residues. CDR3 sequence reads: CASSVGGGSVGEQYF. In DNA, the CDR3 is TGTGCCAGCAGCGTAGGAGGCGGGAGCGTTGGCGAGCAGTACTTC.

V and J are TRBV5-1 and TRBJ2-7; 9 bases line up with TRBD1. From germline, CDR1 is SGHRS and CDR2 YFSETQ. This CDR3 has 14 residues. Unmatched junction bases numbered 3, after V lost 4 bases and J lost 1 base. CDR3 DNA sequence: TGCGCCAGCAGCACGGGACAGGGTTCCTACGAGCAGTACTTC. This encodes CASSTGQGSYEQYF.

This chain joins TRBV10-3 and TRBJ2-5; the match to TRBD2 covers 7 bases. CDR1 is ENHRY, CDR2 SYGVKD, per germline. The CDR3 is 13 residues long. Unmatched junction bases numbered 2, after V lost 5 bases and J lost 2 bases. CDR3 sequence: CAISWGLQETQYF. CDR3 sequence (DNA): TGTGCCATCAGTTGGGGACTACAAGAGACCCAGTACTTC.

This chain uses TRBV19 with TRBJ1-5; D is perhaps TRBD1 (6 bases). This CDR3 has 12 amino acids. In germline, CDR1 is LNHDA, CDR2 SQIVND (reference sequence). Trimming shortened V by 9 bases and J by 3 bases, and 9 bases separated the two germline ends. CDR3 sequence: CASRQDNQPQHF. The CDR3 bases are TGTGCCAGCCGACAGGACAATCAGCCCCAGCATTTT. The full variable domain, in which reference TRBV19 and TRBJ1-5 provide the parts outside the CDR3, is DGGITQSPKYLFRKEGQNVTLSCEQNLNHDAMYWYRQDPGQGLRLIYYSQIVNDFQKGDIAEGYSVSREKKESFPLTVTSAQKNPTAFYLCASRQDNQPQHFGDGTRLSIL.

The chain combines TRBV23-1 with TRBJ1-5; 9 positions match TRBD1. TRBV23-1 is placed among ORFs of uncertain function. CDR3 length: 15 amino acids. The V and J ends lost 7 bases and 5 bases, in that order; junction bases with no gene match: 9. The DNA of the CDR3 is TGCGCCAGCAAGATCCGGGACAGGGTTCATCAGCCCCAGCATTTT. Its protein is CASKIRDRVHQPQHF.

The V and J genes are TRBV3-1 (or the pseudogene TRBV3-2) and TRBJ1-1; 7 bases line up with TRBD1. The CDR3 runs to 14 residues. V shed 3 bases and J 8 bases; nucleotides not matched to a gene: 9. The germline CDR1 and CDR2 sequences are LGHDT and YNNKEL (reference sequence). In DNA form, the CDR3 reads TGTGCCAGCAGCCACGCCAGGGGGAGTCTCGAAGCTTTCTTT. It is translated as CASSHARGSLEAFF.

This clone was seen a handful of times. The chain couples TRBV4-3 to TRBJ1-4; 11 bases line up with TRBD1. This CDR3 contains 15 residues. Germline V gene data show CDR1 as LGHNA and CDR2 as YSLEER. Germline trimming cut 1 base from V and 10 bases from J; bases unmatched to any gene: 5. CDR3 sequence: CASSQGEGTGGKLFF. The CDR3 nucleotides are TGCGCCAGCAGCCAAGGGGAGGGGACAGGGGGAAAACTGTTTTTT.

This chain uses TRBV13 with TRBJ2-1; D remains unclear. The length of the CDR3 is 15 residues. Germline V CDR1 and CDR2: PRHDT, FYEKMQ (reference sequence). V was shortened by 2 bases and J by 0 bases, with 8 bases between the two germline ends. CDR3 residues: CASSLMRISYNEQFF. The CDR3 nucleotides are TGTGCCAGCAGCTTAATGCGCATCTCCTACAATGAGCAGTTCTTC.

The gene calls are TRBV19 and TRBJ2-7, with TRBD2 matching over 7 bases. With V trimmed by 8 bases and J by 2 bases, 6 bases remained unmatched. The CDR3 length is 13 residues. Germline V gene sequence: CDR1 LNHDA, CDR2 SQIVND (reference sequence). For the CDR3, the DNA is TGTGCCAGTGGGGGGGATGGACCCTACGAGCAGTACTTC. Its protein is CASGGDGPYEQYF. Looking up the rest from reference TRBV19 and TRBJ2-7 gives the full variable domain: DGGITQSPKYLFRKEGQNVTLSCEQNLNHDAMYWYRQDPGQGLRLIYYSQIVNDFQKGDIAEGYSVSREKKESFPLTVTSAQKNPTAFYLCASGGDGPYEQYFGPGTRLTVT.

The rearrangement joins TRBV9 to TRBJ2-2; D gene uncertain. V was trimmed by 0 bases and J by 0 bases, leaving 6 bases between them. The CDR3 covers 15 residues. In germline, CDR1 is SGDLS, CDR2 YYNGEE. CDR3 sequence (DNA): TGTGCCAGCAGCGTAGAGGAGTCGAACACCGGGGAGCTGTTTTTT. As protein: CASSVEESNTGELFF.

This clone was recorded only once. The genes are TRBV3-1 (or the pseudogene TRBV3-2) and TRBJ1-6; D unclear. CDR1 is LGHDT, CDR2 YNNKEL, per germline (reference sequence). V lost 4 bases and J 9 bases, leaving 22 bases between the germline ends. This CDR3 comprises 17 residues. The CDR3 region has the DNA TGTGCCAGCAGCCTACCGGGAGGTTCCGATCCCAGTTCACCCCTCCACTTT. Amino acid sequence: CASSLPGGSDPSSPLHF.

The chain employs TRBV30 and TRBJ1-6; 7 bases map to TRBD1. CDR3 size: 13 residues. Germline trimming cut 4 bases from V and 13 bases from J; bases unmatched to any gene: 10. From germline, CDR1 is GTSNPN and CDR2 SVGIG (reference sequence). The CDR3 region has the DNA TGTGCCTGGACCTCACAGGGGACGGTGCCCCTCCACTTT. This translates into CAWTSQGTVPLHF. The variable domain in full, with the rest retrieved from reference TRBV30 and TRBJ1-6, is SQTIHQWPATLVQPVGSPLSLECTVEGTSNPNLYWYRQAAGRGLQLLFYSVGIGQISSEVPQNLSASRPQDRQFILSSKKLLLSDSGFYLCAWTSQGTVPLHFGNGTRLTVT.

The rearrangement uses TRBV27 and TRBJ2-7; 8 bases fit TRBD1. The junction had 11 bases not matched to a gene; V was cut back by 10 bases and J by 6 bases. The CDR3 contains 13 residues. Germline lookup yields CDR1 MNHEY and CDR2 SMNVEV (reference sequence). The DNA for the CDR3 is TGTGCCACCATGACAGGGGATAGCGGCGAGCAGTACTTC. It codes for CATMTGDSGEQYF.

J is TRBJ2-1 and V is TRBV11-2, with 8 bases identical to TRBD2. V trimming: 1 base; J trimming: 4 bases; junction bases outside the gene matches: 3. From germline, CDR1 is SGHAT and CDR2 FQNNGV. The CDR3 length is 15 residues. The CDR3 spells CASSLGGGPYNEQFF. In DNA, the CDR3 is TGTGCCAGCAGCTTAGGCGGGGGGCCTTACAATGAGCAGTTCTTC.

This sequence joins TRBV2 and TRBJ2-5, with D maybe TRBD2 (6 bases). CDR3 length equals 14 residues. The ends were cut back, 3 bases at V and 6 bases at J, with 14 bases in the middle. Looked up from germline, CDR1 is SNHLY and CDR2 is FYNNEI. The CDR3 protein is CASSDRERAQTQYF. DNA for the CDR3: TGTGCCAGCAGTGACCGGGAGAGGGCGCAGACCCAGTACTTC. Full variable domain (remainder filled in from reference TRBV2 and TRBJ2-5): EPEVTQTPSHQVTQMGQEVILRCVPISNHLYFYWYRQILGQKVEFLVSFYNNEISEKSEIFDDQFSVERPDGSNFTLKIRSTKLEDSAMYFCASSDRERAQTQYFGPGTRLLVL.

V usage is TRBV7-9 and J usage is TRBJ1-3, with D perhaps matching TRBD1 (5 bases). The CDR3 has 14 amino acids. Germline V gene lookup returns CDR1 SEHNR and CDR2 FQNEAQ (reference sequence). Trimming took off 0 bases at V and 4 bases at J, with 7 bases between the two ends. CDR3 in amino acids: CASSLARQGNTIYF. The CDR3 DNA reads as TGTGCCAGCAGCTTAGCGCGACAGGGAAACACCATATATTTT. The complete variable domain, with remaining parts taken from reference TRBV7-9 and TRBJ1-3, reads DTGVSQNPRHKITKRGQNVTFRCDPISEHNRLYWYRQTLGQGPEFLTYFQNEAQLEKSRLLSDRFSAERPKGSFSTLEIQRTEQGDSAMYLCASSLARQGNTIYFGEGSWLTVV.

V and J are TRBV7-2 and TRBJ2-5; 9 positions agree with TRBD1. V was clipped by 6 bases and J by 1 base; unmatched bases: 6. The CDR3 runs to 15 residues. From germline, CDR1 is SGHTA and CDR2 FQGNSA. For the CDR3, the DNA is TGTGCCAGCAGTCGAAGGGACAGGGTCCAAGAGACCCAGTACTTC. Amino acid sequence: CASSRRDRVQETQYF. Full variable domain (remainder filled in from reference TRBV7-2 and TRBJ2-5): GAGVSQSPSNKVTEKGKDVELRCDPISGHTALYWYRQSLGQGLEFLIYFQGNSAPDKSGLPSDRFSAERTGGSVSTLTIQRTQQEDSAVYLCASSRRDRVQETQYFGPGTRLLVL.

The chain employs TRBV19 and TRBJ2-2; D is unclear. The V and J ends lost 0 bases and 2 bases respectively, with 4 bases between them. Per the germline V gene, CDR1 is LNHDA and CDR2 is SQIVND (reference sequence). The length of the CDR3 is 14 residues. CDR3 DNA sequence: TGTGCCAGTAGTATAGATCATAACACCGGGGAGCTGTTTTTT. It encodes CASSIDHNTGELFF.

This chain joins TRBV5-1 and TRBJ1-1; possibly TRBD1 for D (5 bases). Trimming pared 3 bases from V and 7 bases from J, leaving 13 bases between. The germline CDR1 and CDR2 sequences are SGHRS and YFSETQ. The CDR3 contains 13 residues. CDR3 DNA sequence: TGCGCCAGCAGCTATTACAGAGACAGTGAAGCTTTCTTT. Translation gives CASSYYRDSEAFF.

The chain links TRBV4-1 to TRBJ1-4; 8 nucleotides agree with TRBD1. V lost 1 base and J lost 8; bases outside the gene matches: 6. The CDR3 runs to 15 residues. Germline V gene data show CDR1 as MGHRA and CDR2 as YSYEKL. The CDR3: CASSQVQGTGEKLFF. CDR3 nucleotide sequence: TGCGCCAGCAGCCAAGTACAAGGGACAGGCGAAAAACTGTTTTTT.

This chain joins TRBV30 and TRBJ1-1; D possibly corresponds to TRBD1 (6 bases). The CDR3 totals 13 residues. V lost 8 bases to trimming and J lost 1 base, with 14 bases between them. Germline CDR1 GTSNPN, CDR2 SVGIG (reference sequence). The CDR3 region is CAVQSRGNTEAFF. For the CDR3, the DNA is TGTGCCGTACAATCCAGGGGGAACACTGAAGCTTTCTTT.

The CDR3 DNA follows: TGTGCCAGCAGCTTAGCGGGAGTGGGCAATGAGCAGTTCTTC. Its protein is CASSLAGVGNEQFF. V usage is TRBV7-8 and J usage is TRBJ2-1; the D gene is possibly TRBD2 (5 bases). This CDR3 comprises 14 residues. V gave up 0 bases and J gave up 6 bases, with 9 bases separating them. Germline V gives CDR1 SGHVS, CDR2 FQNEAQ.

V and J are TRBV2 and TRBJ2-1; the match to TRBD2 covers 10 bases. This CDR3 contains 15 residues. Germline V gives CDR1 SNHLY, CDR2 FYNNEI. After removal of 8 bases from V and 1 base from J, the junction contained 5 bases not matched to a gene. The CDR3 DNA is TGTGCCAGCCTTTATAGCGGGGGGTCCTACAATGAGCAGTTCTTC. Its protein product is CASLYSGGSYNEQFF.